This T cell receptor beta chain derives from a study of T cell responses to AZD1222 COVID-19 vaccine. Germline V gene lookup returns CDR1 SGHVS and CDR2 FQNEAQ. Trimming removed 1 base at V and 1 base at J, with 8 bases between. The CDR3 is made up of 14 amino acids. Sequenced by immunoSEQ multiplex PCR; TCRdb stores in-frame clones only, minus some. Here the sample spans some 120,000 clones, approximately 83% being singletons. The receptor was isolated from an adult in good health. V is TRBV7-8 and J is TRBJ2-7; possible D gene TRBD1, 5 bases. Sequencing used peripheral blood, obtained on day 0 of AZD1222 vaccination. The CDR3: CASSLEAGSYEQYF. For the CDR3, the DNA is TGTGCCAGCAGCTTAGAGGCAGGGTCCTACGAGCAGTACTTC.